The 31 T cell receptor beta chains reported below all come from one sample, sequenced in a study of blood T cell repertoires in COVID-19 (dated by TCRdb to 2019 to 2021). Library construction relied on the immunoSEQ multiplex PCR assay. Held by TCRdb, this immuneACCESS table contains in-frame sequences only and omits some clones. Under half of the omission traces to an unresolved V gene where checked; the cause of the rest is unknown. This sample holds around 140,000 clones; about 91% were observed only once. The ten largest account for 1.5% of the sample. Specimen: peripheral blood. These receptors all stem from a woman between 55 and 75 years old with acute or convalescent COVID-19.

V is TRBV28 and J is TRBJ2-3, with TRBD2 identical over 8 bases. The CDR3 runs to 15 residues. The V gene end was trimmed by 5 bases and the J gene end by 1 base; junction bases not matched to a gene: 5. The V gene's germline CDR1 is MDHEN and CDR2 SYDVKM. The CDR3 region has the DNA TGTGCCAGCAGTCCCTCAGCGGGGGGCACAGATACGCAGTATTTT. Its translation: CASSPSAGGTDTQYF. Based on the CDR3 plus reference TRBV28 and TRBJ2-3, the full variable domain is DVKVTQSSRYLVKRTGEKVFLECVQDMDHENMFWYRQDPGLGLRLIYFSYDVKMKEKGDIPEGYSVSREKKERFSLILESASTNQTSMYLCASSPSAGGTDTQYFGPGTRLTVL.

CDR3 DNA sequence: TGTGCCAGCAGTTTTCGGGGGGGCCAAGATACGCAGTATTTT. Its translation: CASSFRGGQDTQYF. The V and J genes are TRBV27 and TRBJ2-3; 8 bases agree with TRBD2. CDR1 is MNHEY, CDR2 SMNVEV, per germline (reference sequence). With 3 bases clipped from V and 5 bases from J, the junction kept 4 bases outside the gene matches. This CDR3 comprises 14 residues.

The CDR3 DNA reads as TGTGCCAGCAGCCTTCCTCGGGACAGCCCGGGGAATGAGCAGTTCTTC. Its translation: CASSLPRDSPGNEQFF. The chain is built from TRBV9 and TRBJ2-1; 7 bases line up with TRBD1. Germline CDR1 and CDR2: SGDLS and YYNGEE. The length of the CDR3 is 16 residues. Unmatched junction bases numbered 14, after V lost 4 bases and J lost 7 bases.

This clone was seen a single time. The chain combines TRBV9 with TRBJ2-3; 8 nucleotides line up with TRBD2. The CDR3 is made up of 16 amino acids. Germline V lookup: CDR1 SGDLS, CDR2 YYNGEE. V gave up 0 bases and J gave up 2 bases; unmatched junction bases: 5. The CDR3 bases are TGTGCCAGCAGCGTAGTAGCGGGGCCGAACACAGATACGCAGTATTTT. As protein: CASSVVAGPNTDTQYF.

The chain has TRBV18 and TRBJ2-3, with D possibly matching TRBD2 (6 bases). The V and J ends lost 6 bases and 3 bases respectively, with 22 bases between them. Germline CDR1 and CDR2: KGHSH and LQKENI. The CDR3 sequence is 17 residues long. The CDR3 coding sequence is TGTGCCAGCTCCCCCGGAACGGAGGGCTCGGGTACAGATACGCAGTATTTT. Its translation: CASSPGTEGSGTDTQYF.

The rearrangement links TRBV30 to TRBJ1-2; maybe TRBD1 (5 bases). Germline values: CDR1 GTSNPN, CDR2 SVGIG (reference sequence). V lost 2 bases to trimming and J lost 6 bases, with 13 bases between them. The CDR3 has 13 amino acids. The CDR3, as DNA: TGTGCCTGGAGTAGGAGGGGTGTGGATGGCTACACCTTC. It is translated as CAWSRRGVDGYTF.

V usage is TRBV19 and J usage is TRBJ1-2, with D tentatively TRBD1 (5 bases). Trimming stripped 3 bases from V and 2 bases from J, with 16 bases between. This CDR3 is 16 amino acids long. Germline V gene lookup returns CDR1 LNHDA and CDR2 SQIVND (reference sequence). CDR3 loop: CASSIGRASRNYGYTF. The CDR3 bases are TGTGCCAGTAGTATCGGCAGGGCCAGCCGAAACTATGGCTACACCTTC.

The rearrangement links TRBV9 to TRBJ1-2; TRBD1 agrees at 9 bases. Germline V gene lookup returns CDR1 SGDLS and CDR2 YYNGEE. The length of the CDR3 is 16 residues. J gave up 2 bases and V 2 bases, and 7 bases lay outside the gene matches. The CDR3 is CASSVRPGTGNYGYTF. CDR3 nucleotides: TGTGCCAGCAGCGTCCGTCCCGGGACAGGGAACTATGGCTACACCTTC.

The V and J genes are TRBV28 and TRBJ1-1; possible D gene TRBD1, 5 bases. V was cut by 6 bases and J by 6 bases, with 23 bases left in between. CDR1 is MDHEN, CDR2 SYDVKM, per germline. The CDR3 loop spans 16 amino acids. CDR3 DNA sequence: TGTGCCAGCAGCTCTACCAGGGATCCCTTGAGCGCTGAAGCTTTCTTT. It specifies CASSSTRDPLSAEAFF.

The chain has TRBV6-2 or TRBV6-3 and TRBJ2-1; 10 bases are shared with TRBD2. The CDR3 extends over 15 amino acids. In germline, CDR1 is MNHEY, CDR2 SVGEGT. V shed 4 bases, J shed 7 bases, and the junction held 7 bases outside the gene matches. The CDR3 nucleotides read TGTGCCAGCAGTTCTCTCCCTAGCGGGGGAAATGAGCAGTTCTTC. Amino acid sequence: CASSSLPSGGNEQFF.

This clone was observed a handful of times. A junction end diverges from the germline sequence, so it may reflect a read error. The chain is built from TRBV6-2 or TRBV6-3 and TRBJ1-5; possible D gene TRBD1, 5 bases. The germline CDR1 and CDR2 sequences are MNHEY and SVGEGT. The CDR3 sequence is 14 residues long. The CDR3 loop is CASSHSRGNQPQHF. The CDR3 nucleotides read TGTGCCAGCAGTCACTCCAGGGGCAATCAGCCCCAGCATTTT.

V and J are TRBV5-1 and TRBJ2-1, with TRBD2 identical over 7 bases. V was pared by 0 bases and J by 3 bases, with 9 bases of the junction left unmatched. The germline gives CDR1 SGHRS, CDR2 YFSETQ. This CDR3 comprises 17 residues. The CDR3 loop is CASSLDVIAGGYNEQFF. In DNA, the CDR3 is TGCGCCAGCAGCTTGGATGTGATAGCGGGTGGCTACAATGAGCAGTTCTTC. The complete variable domain, with remaining parts taken from reference TRBV5-1 and TRBJ2-1, reads KAGVTQTPRYLIKTRGQQVTLSCSPISGHRSVSWYQQTPGQGLQFLFEYFSETQRNKGNFPGRFSGRQFSNSRSEMNVSTLELGDSALYLCASSLDVIAGGYNEQFFGPGTRLTVL.

The chain joins TRBV2 to TRBJ2-1; D not certain. The germline gives CDR1 SNHLY, CDR2 FYNNEI. Trimming cost V 7 bases and J 3 bases, with 10 bases left between them. The CDR3 is 13 residues long. The CDR3 DNA is TGTGCCAGCATCCCCGGGTACTACAATGAGCAGTTCTTC. As protein: CASIPGYYNEQFF.

This clone was observed a handful of times. This chain joins TRBV27 and TRBJ1-2, with D possibly being TRBD1 (6 bases). The CDR3 has 13 residues. Germline loops: CDR1 MNHEY, CDR2 SMNVEV (reference sequence). The V end lost 3 bases, the J end lost 7 bases, and 12 bases lay between the germline ends. CDR3 region: CASSLGGGTGYTF. DNA of the CDR3: TGTGCCAGCAGTTTGGGAGGGGGAACTGGCTACACCTTC.

The J gene is TRBJ2-6, the V gene TRBV30, with 7 bases identical to TRBD1. Looked up from germline, CDR1 is GTSNPN and CDR2 is SVGIG (reference sequence). The CDR3 is 17 amino acids. V trimming: 0 bases; J trimming: 0 bases; junction bases outside the gene matches: 5. CDR3 coding DNA: TGTGCCTGGAGTGTAACAGGGGTACTCTCTGGGGCCAACGTCCTGACTTTC. Protein: CAWSVTGVLSGANVLTF.

The gene calls are TRBV11-2 and TRBJ1-5; no clear D gene. V shed 2 bases and J shed 5 bases, with 7 bases lying between them. This CDR3 is 13 amino acids long. CDR1 is SGHAT and CDR2 is FQNNGV in the germline V gene. The CDR3 sequence is CASSLLQDQPQHF. The CDR3 region has the DNA TGTGCCAGCAGCTTACTCCAGGATCAGCCCCAGCATTTT. The whole variable domain, filled in from reference TRBV11-2 and TRBJ1-5, reads EAGVAQSPRYKIIEKRQSVAFWCNPISGHATLYWYQQILGQGPKLLIQFQNNGVVDDSQLPKDRFSAERLKGVDSTLKIQPAKLEDSAVYLCASSLLQDQPQHFGDGTRLSIL.

The chain joins TRBV6-5 to TRBJ1-5; weak D call: TRBD1 (6 bases). The V end was cut by 6 bases, the J end by 4 bases, with 10 bases between. Germline V gene lookup returns CDR1 MNHEY and CDR2 SVGAGI. The CDR3 length is 13 residues. CDR3 DNA sequence: TGTGCCAGCAGCCCCGACAGGAATCAGCCCCAGCATTTT. This gives the protein CASSPDRNQPQHF.

The gene calls are TRBV6-5 and TRBJ1-1; 8 bases align to TRBD1. CDR1 and CDR2 (germline): MNHEY, SVGAGI. Losses at the gene ends were 3 bases for V and 2 bases for J; bases not matched to a gene: 8. CDR3 length: 16 amino acids. The CDR3 sequence: CASSYGTGTLNTEAFF. In DNA, the CDR3 is TGTGCCAGCAGTTATGGGACAGGCACTCTAAACACTGAAGCTTTCTTT.

The chain is built from TRBV29-1 and TRBJ2-5, with TRBD1 matching 7 bases. This CDR3 is 12 amino acids long. Trimming removed 4 bases from V and 4 bases from J; junction bases left unmatched: 3. Germline V gene data show CDR1 as SQVTM and CDR2 as ANQGSEA. The CDR3 coding sequence is TGCAGCGTTGGACAGGGAAGAGAGACCCAGTACTTC. Protein product: CSVGQGRETQYF.

The chain combines TRBV30 with TRBJ1-4; D gene unclear. This CDR3 comprises 14 residues. CDR1 is GTSNPN and CDR2 is SVGIG in the germline V gene (reference sequence). Deletions cut 3 bases from V and 8 bases from J, with 16 bases between. CDR3 DNA sequence: TGTGCCTGGAGCCTAGGAGGCGCTGGAGAAAAACTGTTTTTT. Its protein is CAWSLGGAGEKLFF.

The V and J genes are TRBV7-2 and TRBJ1-5; D is possibly TRBD1 (5 bases). This CDR3 comprises 15 residues. Germline lookup yields CDR1 SGHTA and CDR2 FQGNSA. V shed 5 bases and J shed 1 base, with 12 bases lying between them. The CDR3 DNA follows: TGTGCCAGCAGCCCTCAGGGTTCAAGCAATCAGCCCCAGCATTTT. Encoded protein: CASSPQGSSNQPQHF.

The chain links TRBV11-2 to TRBJ2-3, with D perhaps TRBD1 (8 bases). This CDR3 region has 18 residues. Germline CDR1 and CDR2: SGHAT and FQNNGV. The V and J ends lost 4 bases and 6 bases respectively, with 26 bases between them. In DNA form, the CDR3 reads TGTGCCAGCAGCTACAAAATACCAGGGGGCGCGGGAGCGGATACGCAGTATTTT. Protein product: CASSYKIPGGAGADTQYF.

The V call is TRBV5-1, the J call TRBJ1-1; tentatively, D is TRBD1 (5 bases). Germline assignment: CDR1 SGHRS and CDR2 YFSETQ. The CDR3 runs to 14 residues. Trimming cost V 4 bases and J 4 bases, with 14 bases left between them. CDR3 nucleotides: TGCGCCAGCAGCGCGAACACAGGAAGCACTGAAGCTTTCTTT. The encoded protein is CASSANTGSTEAFF.

The chain links TRBV2 to TRBJ2-7; D is undetermined. The CDR3 runs 12 residues. Germline CDR1 and CDR2: SNHLY and FYNNEI. V was pared by 8 bases and J by 5 bases, with 13 bases between. CDR3 DNA sequence: TGTGCCAGCCGCCGCGAGGTGAACGAGCAGTACTTC. This sequence encodes CASRREVNEQYF.

This chain connects TRBV21-1 to TRBJ2-3; the table's D call, TRBD2, has no DNA check behind it. TRBV21-1 counts as a pseudogene. CDR3 length: 16 residues. CDR3 DNA: TGTGCCAGCAGCAAGGTGGCGGGGGTGAGCACAGATACGCAGTATTTT. This codes for CASSKVAGVSTDTQYF.

V and J are TRBV2 and TRBJ1-4, with 10 nucleotides matching TRBD1. V lost 8 bases and J lost 7; bases outside the gene matches: 7. Germline lookup yields CDR1 SNHLY and CDR2 FYNNEI. CDR3 length: 14 amino acids. CDR3 residues: CASGTGTGVEKLFF. For the CDR3, the DNA is TGTGCCAGCGGCACCGGGACAGGGGTTGAAAAACTGTTTTTT.

The rearrangement uses TRBV5-4 and TRBJ1-1; no firm D call. With 2 bases removed from V and 3 bases from J, the gap between germline ends came to 11 bases. Germline V CDR1 and CDR2: SGHNT, YYREEE (reference sequence). The CDR3 length is 14 residues. This CDR3 is CASSLHYGDTEAFF. For the CDR3, the DNA is TGTGCCAGCAGCTTACATTACGGGGACACTGAAGCTTTCTTT.

This chain connects TRBV2 to TRBJ1-1; D is unclear. CDR3 length equals 13 residues. Germline V gene data show CDR1 as SNHLY and CDR2 as FYNNEI. Trimming shortened V by 3 bases and J by 0 bases, and 5 bases separated the two germline ends. The CDR3 coding sequence is TGTGCCAGCAGTGACGGTCTGAACACTGAAGCTTTCTTT. It yields the protein CASSDGLNTEAFF.

This clone was recorded only once. V gene TRBV19 combines with J gene TRBJ1-5; a possible D gene is TRBD1 (5 bases). CDR3 length: 16 amino acids. Germline lookup yields CDR1 LNHDA and CDR2 SQIVND (reference sequence). Trimming removed 4 bases from V and 0 bases from J, with 13 bases in between. CDR3 loop: CASSRTLFPSNQPQHF. Written as DNA, the CDR3 is TGTGCCAGTAGTAGGACATTGTTCCCTAGCAATCAGCCCCAGCATTTT. Drawing the rest from reference TRBV19 and TRBJ1-5, the complete variable domain is DGGITQSPKYLFRKEGQNVTLSCEQNLNHDAMYWYRQDPGQGLRLIYYSQIVNDFQKGDIAEGYSVSREKKESFPLTVTSAQKNPTAFYLCASSRTLFPSNQPQHFGDGTRLSIL.

The rearrangement links TRBV7-9 to TRBJ2-1, with a possible D match to TRBD1 (5 bases). The CDR3 is made up of 15 amino acids. CDR1 SEHNR and CDR2 FQNEAQ come from the germline V gene (reference sequence). The V gene lost 0 bases and the J gene lost 6 bases, with 12 bases spanning the gap. The CDR3 region has the DNA TGTGCCAGCAGCTTAGCCAGGTTTGGGGCCAATGAGCAGTTCTTC. It translates to CASSLARFGANEQFF.

The chain joins TRBV2 to TRBJ1-1; D ambiguous. The CDR3 spans 13 residues. Germline V gene sequence: CDR1 SNHLY, CDR2 FYNNEI. V lost 5 bases and J 1 base, leaving 8 bases between the germline ends. In DNA form, the CDR3 reads TGTGCCAGCAGTATGGGCCCGAACACTGAAGCTTTCTTT. It codes for CASSMGPNTEAFF. The whole variable domain, filled in from reference TRBV2 and TRBJ1-1, reads EPEVTQTPSHQVTQMGQEVILRCVPISNHLYFYWYRQILGQKVEFLVSFYNNEISEKSEIFDDQFSVERPDGSNFTLKIRSTKLEDSAMYFCASSMGPNTEAFFGQGTRLTVV.